A single sample is the source of the 30 T cell receptor beta chains below, sequenced in a study of blood T cell repertoires in COVID-19. Libraries were prepared by immunoSEQ multiplex PCR; TCRdb keeps only in-frame clonotypes and omits some of them. The table shows about 180,000 clones, with around four fifths occurring only once. Sequencing used peripheral blood. These receptor sequences come from a woman aged 40 to 50 with COVID-19, enrolled during active disease.

The CDR3: CASSESAGDNQPQHF. CDR3 coding DNA: TGTGCCAGCAGTGAATCGGCCGGGGACAATCAGCCCCAGCATTTT. The chain couples TRBV25-1 to TRBJ1-5; D uncertain. The germline gives CDR1 MGHDK, CDR2 SYGVNS. This CDR3 has 15 amino acids. The ends were cut back, 1 base at V and 3 bases at J, with 10 bases in the middle. The full variable domain, in which reference TRBV25-1 and TRBJ1-5 provide the parts outside the CDR3, is EADIYQTPRYLVIGTGKKITLECSQTMGHDKMYWYQQDPGMELHLIHYSYGVNSTEKGDLSSESTVSRIRTEHFPLTLESARPSHTSQYLCASSESAGDNQPQHFGDGTRLSIL.

The chain has TRBV6-5 and TRBJ2-7; D uncertain. The length of the CDR3 is 11 residues. Trimming shortened V by 6 bases and J by 3 bases, and 6 bases separated the two germline ends. Germline V gene data show CDR1 as MNHEY and CDR2 as SVGAGI. CDR3 in amino acids: CASSVDYEQYF. The CDR3 nucleotides are TGTGCCAGCAGCGTAGACTACGAGCAGTACTTC.

The chain has TRBV24-1 and TRBJ1-3; 7 nucleotides match TRBD1. Unmatched junction bases numbered 2, after V lost 2 bases and J lost 2 bases. Germline values: CDR1 KGHDR, CDR2 SFDVKD. CDR3 length: 15 amino acids. The CDR3: CATSDSQGAGNTIYF. CDR3 DNA: TGTGCCACCAGTGATTCTCAGGGGGCTGGAAACACCATATATTTT.

Only one count was recorded for this clone. The genes are TRBV5-8 and TRBJ1-3; TRBD1 is a possible D gene (5 bases). V was pared by 0 bases and J by 1 base, with 11 bases between. This CDR3 is 16 amino acids long. In germline, CDR1 is SGHTS, CDR2 YDEGEE. The CDR3 loop reads CASSLGQGFSGNTIYF. The CDR3 nucleotides are TGTGCCAGCAGCTTGGGTCAGGGATTTTCTGGAAACACCATATATTTT.

The gene calls are TRBV19 and TRBJ2-2; possibly TRBD2 for D (6 bases). Between the trimmed V and J ends, which lost 6 bases and 7 bases, there was a span of 6 bases. Germline V lookup: CDR1 LNHDA, CDR2 SQIVND (reference sequence). The CDR3 has 11 residues. The CDR3 loop is CASRGGGELFF. CDR3 nucleotides: TGTGCCAGTAGGGGAGGCGGGGAGCTGTTTTTT. The full variable domain, rest sourced from reference TRBV19 and TRBJ2-2, is DGGITQSPKYLFRKEGQNVTLSCEQNLNHDAMYWYRQDPGQGLRLIYYSQIVNDFQKGDIAEGYSVSREKKESFPLTVTSAQKNPTAFYLCASRGGGELFFGEGSRLTVL.

The V call is TRBV6-5, the J call TRBJ1-2; a weak D match, TRBD1 (5 bases). V dropped 8 bases and J dropped 6 bases, with 22 bases sitting between them. CDR3 size: 15 residues. CDR1 is MNHEY, CDR2 SVGAGI, per germline. In nucleotides, the CDR3 is TGTGCCAGCGGCCCACTTTCGCAGGGCTATAATGGCTACACCTTC. Its translation: CASGPLSQGYNGYTF.

J is TRBJ2-7 and V is TRBV5-1, with a weak D call TRBD2 (5 bases). The CDR3 covers 15 residues. Germline V gene data show CDR1 as SGHRS and CDR2 as YFSETQ. Trimming stripped 3 bases from V and 3 bases from J, with 16 bases between. The CDR3 nucleotides are TGCGCCAGCAGCTCCCGGACGGAGGACCTCTACGAGCAGTACTTC. The encoded protein is CASSSRTEDLYEQYF.

The genes are TRBV3-1 (or the pseudogene TRBV3-2) and TRBJ2-1, with D uncertain. V lost 5 bases to trimming and J lost 7 bases, with 9 bases between them. This CDR3 comprises 12 residues. In germline, CDR1 is LGHDT, CDR2 YNNKEL (reference sequence). The chain's CDR3 is CASSFAWNEQFF. In nucleotides, the CDR3 is TGTGCCAGCAGCTTTGCGTGGAATGAGCAGTTCTTC.

The rearrangement links TRBV24-1 to TRBJ2-2; 8 bases match TRBD1. V trimming: 4 bases; J trimming: 6 bases; junction bases outside the gene matches: 12. Germline V lookup: CDR1 KGHDR, CDR2 SFDVKD. The CDR3 has 17 amino acids. The CDR3 bases are TGTGCCACCAGTGACTATCTAACAGGGGGAAGGGCCGGGGAGCTGTTTTTT. Its protein is CATSDYLTGGRAGELFF.

This chain connects TRBV6-2 or TRBV6-3 to TRBJ2-7; no firm D call. V was cut by 6 bases and J by 6 bases, with 9 bases left in between. The CDR3 is 11 amino acids. Germline assignment: CDR1 MNHEY and CDR2 SVGEGT. CDR3 sequence reads: CASSEVGEQYF. CDR3 DNA sequence: TGTGCCAGCAGCGAGGTTGGCGAGCAGTACTTC.

This clone was detected a few times. This chain links TRBV6-1 with TRBJ2-2; 11 positions match TRBD1. From germline, CDR1 is MNHNS and CDR2 SASEGT. The J segment lost 0 bases and the V segment lost 2 bases, leaving 8 bases of the junction unmatched. The length of the CDR3 is 19 residues. The CDR3 region has the DNA TGTGCCAGCAGTGAACCCCCCTGGACAGGGGGCACGAACACCGGGGAGCTGTTTTTT. This codes for CASSEPPWTGGTNTGELFF.

The rearrangement links TRBV3-1 (or the pseudogene TRBV3-2) to TRBJ1-4, with 8 bases aligning to TRBD1. In germline, CDR1 is LGHDT, CDR2 YNNKEL (reference sequence). With V trimmed by 4 bases and J by 2 bases, 3 bases remained unmatched. This CDR3 is built from 15 residues. CDR3 protein: CASSRRTGTNEKLFF. In nucleotides, the CDR3 is TGTGCCAGCAGCCGGCGGACAGGGACTAATGAAAAACTGTTTTTT.

The genes are TRBV12-3 or TRBV12-4 and TRBJ1-1; D is undetermined. The CDR3 sequence is 12 residues long. The V end lost 2 bases, the J end lost 4 bases, and 5 bases lay between the germline ends. The CDR3 reads CASSLMSTEAFF. CDR3 DNA sequence: TGTGCCAGCAGTTTAATGAGCACTGAAGCTTTCTTT.

The V gene is TRBV7-6, the J gene TRBJ2-5; no firm D call. This CDR3 spans 13 amino acids. Trimming removed 4 bases from V and 2 bases from J, with 8 bases in between. Germline loops: CDR1 SGHVS, CDR2 FNYEAQ. The CDR3 nucleotides are TGTGCCAGCAGCTCTGACATACAAGAGACCCAGTACTTC. This gives the protein CASSSDIQETQYF.

This chain uses TRBV6-1 with TRBJ1-4; 9 bases line up with TRBD1. After removal of 0 bases from V and 8 bases from J, the junction contained 7 bases not matched to a gene. Germline loops: CDR1 MNHNS, CDR2 SASEGT. The CDR3 has 16 amino acids. This chain's CDR3 is CASSEAQGTGYEKLFF. The CDR3 nucleotides are TGTGCCAGCAGTGAAGCCCAAGGGACAGGGTACGAAAAACTGTTTTTT.

This clone was recorded at least ten times. V gene TRBV5-1 combines with J gene TRBJ1-3; the D is unclear. Germline V gene sequence: CDR1 SGHRS, CDR2 YFSETQ. The ends were cut back, 5 bases at V and 4 bases at J, with 10 bases in the middle. The CDR3 covers 13 residues. CDR3 coding DNA: TGCGCCAGCAGTGACGAGACAGGAAACACCATATATTTT. Its translation is CASSDETGNTIYF. Together with reference TRBV5-1 and TRBJ1-3, the CDR3 gives the full variable domain: KAGVTQTPRYLIKTRGQQVTLSCSPISGHRSVSWYQQTPGQGLQFLFEYFSETQRNKGNFPGRFSGRQFSNSRSEMNVSTLELGDSALYLCASSDETGNTIYFGEGSWLTVV.

The chain couples TRBV10-1 to TRBJ1-2, with D perhaps TRBD1 (5 bases). Germline CDR1 and CDR2: WNHNN and SYGVQD (reference sequence). Trimming cost V 0 bases and J 13 bases, with 15 bases left between them. The CDR3 has 13 amino acids. CDR3 sequence reads: CASSESTPGRRTF. CDR3 bases: TGCGCCAGCAGTGAGTCGACCCCAGGGAGGCGCACCTTC.

CDR3 amino acids: CASSLARGQLEAFF. Written as DNA, the CDR3 is TGTGCCAGCAGCTTAGCGCGGGGACAGCTTGAAGCTTTCTTT. The chain employs TRBV7-8 and TRBJ1-1, with 7 bases fitting TRBD1. CDR1 is SGHVS and CDR2 is FQNEAQ in the germline V gene. V gave up 0 bases and J gave up 7 bases; unmatched junction bases: 5. This CDR3 comprises 14 residues.

V usage is TRBV10-2 and J usage is TRBJ2-7; TRBD2 might be the D (6 bases). Trimming pared 5 bases from V and 6 bases from J, leaving 17 bases between. Germline V gene data show CDR1 as WSHSY and CDR2 as SAAADI. This CDR3 has 14 amino acids. The CDR3 nucleotides are TGCGCCAGCAGTAAAGTAGCGGTTTCCGTCGAGCAGTACTTC. Translation: CASSKVAVSVEQYF.

V usage is TRBV14 and J usage is TRBJ1-2; TRBD1 matches at 11 bases. V was pared by 0 bases and J by 8 bases, with 8 bases of the junction left unmatched. The CDR3 has 16 residues. The germline V gene encodes CDR1 SGHDN and CDR2 FVKESK. CDR3 coding DNA: TGTGCCAGCAGCCAAGATCCCGCCGGGACAGGGGGGGGCTACACCTTC. This gives the protein CASSQDPAGTGGGYTF.

This clone was observed a handful of times. The rearrangement uses TRBV6-1 and TRBJ1-5, with a tentative D call TRBD1 (5 bases). Germline V gene sequence: CDR1 MNHNS, CDR2 SASEGT. This CDR3 spans 13 amino acids. V was pared by 0 bases and J by 10 bases, with 10 bases between. The CDR3 DNA reads TGTGCCAGCAGTGAAGCAGGGGCGGATCCCCAGCATTTT. Translated: CASSEAGADPQHF.

This clone was observed many times. The rearrangement uses TRBV18 and TRBJ2-3, with TRBD1 identical over 7 bases. The CDR3 totals 17 residues. The germline gives CDR1 KGHSH, CDR2 LQKENI. The junction had 12 bases not matched to a gene; V was cut back by 6 bases and J by 0 bases. The CDR3 sequence is CASSLFDRARSTDTQYF. For the CDR3, the DNA is TGTGCCAGCTCTCTATTCGACAGGGCGCGAAGCACAGATACGCAGTATTTT. Drawing the rest from reference TRBV18 and TRBJ2-3, the complete variable domain is NAGVMQNPRHLVRRRGQEARLRCSPMKGHSHVYWYRQLPEEGLKFMVYLQKENIIDESGMPKERFSAEFPKEGPSILRIQQVVRGDSAAYFCASSLFDRARSTDTQYFGPGTRLTVL.

V and J are TRBV7-2 and TRBJ1-4, with D unresolved. Trimming took 5 bases from V and 1 from J, leaving 11 bases between them. This CDR3 is 15 amino acids long. CDR1 SGHTA and CDR2 FQGNSA come from the germline V gene. The chain's CDR3 is CASSPGGGTNEKLFF. CDR3 in DNA: TGTGCCAGCAGCCCGGGAGGCGGAACTAATGAAAAACTGTTTTTT.

The chain is built from TRBV6-1 and TRBJ2-3; 12 nucleotides match TRBD2. This CDR3 has 18 residues. Trimming cost V 4 bases and J 0 bases; bases outside gene matches: 8. The germline gives CDR1 MNHNS, CDR2 SASEGT. The CDR3 DNA is TGTGCCAGCAGTGCCACTAGCGGGGGGTATGCTAGCACAGATACGCAGTATTTT. It specifies CASSATSGGYASTDTQYF.

The chain has TRBV5-8 and TRBJ1-2; 8 positions agree with TRBD1. The CDR3 has 14 residues. CDR1 and CDR2 from the germline V gene are SGHTS and YDEGEE. V was pared by 1 base and J by 8 bases, with 7 bases of the junction left unmatched. The chain's CDR3 is CASSLLGTGKGYTF. The CDR3 region has the DNA TGTGCCAGCAGCTTGCTGGGGACAGGCAAAGGCTACACCTTC. Filled out from reference TRBV5-8 and TRBJ1-2, the complete variable domain reads EAGVTQSPTHLIKTRGQQATLRCSPISGHTSVYWYQQALGLGLQFLLWYDEGEERNRGNFPPRFSGRQFPNYSSELNVNALELEDSALYLCASSLLGTGKGYTFGSGTRLTVV.

The chain couples TRBV28 to TRBJ1-2, with D maybe TRBD1 (6 bases). The germline V and J ends were trimmed by 5 bases and 5 bases, with 12 bases remaining between them. Germline assignment: CDR1 MDHEN and CDR2 SYDVKM. The CDR3 extends over 13 amino acids. CDR3: CASSTGLGYGYTF. The CDR3 coding sequence is TGTGCCAGCAGTACAGGGTTGGGGTATGGCTACACCTTC.

This rearrangement joins TRBV7-3 to TRBJ2-7, with 9 positions matching TRBD1. The CDR3 loop spans 13 amino acids. CDR1 and CDR2 from the germline V gene are SGHTA and FQGTGA. The V gene end was trimmed by 5 bases and the J gene end by 3 bases; junction bases not matched to a gene: 2. CDR3 bases: TGTGCCAGCAGCCTGACAGGGGGCTACGAGCAGTACTTC. Translated, it gives CASSLTGGYEQYF.

The V gene is TRBV7-9, the J gene TRBJ1-5, with 11 bases matching TRBD1. V shed 1 base, J shed 4 bases, and the junction held 6 bases outside the gene matches. The CDR3 is made up of 17 amino acids. Germline CDR1 and CDR2: SEHNR and FQNEAQ (reference sequence). CDR3 sequence (DNA): TGTGCCAGCAGCTTAGATCACGGGGACAGGGGGAATCAGCCCCAGCATTTT. It specifies CASSLDHGDRGNQPQHF.

This chain links TRBV5-6 with TRBJ2-5; a possible D gene is TRBD2 (6 bases). V was pared by 2 bases and J by 1 base, with 9 bases between. The CDR3 covers 14 residues. Looked up from germline, CDR1 is SGHDT and CDR2 is YYEEEE. The CDR3 sequence is CASSLGTGQETQYF. CDR3 nucleotide sequence: TGTGCCAGCAGCTTAGGGACTGGCCAAGAGACCCAGTACTTC.

The J gene is TRBJ1-5, the V gene TRBV10-3; TRBD1 agrees at 9 bases. The V gene end was trimmed by 6 bases and the J gene end by 6 bases; junction bases not matched to a gene: 9. The CDR3 has 15 residues. Germline loops: CDR1 ENHRY, CDR2 SYGVKD. CDR3 DNA: TGTGCCATCAGCTTGACAGGGGGATTGGGTCAGCCCCAGCATTTT. Protein sequence: CAISLTGGLGQPQHF.